This is a list of T cell receptor beta chains from one sample in a study of vaccination and CD4 T cells after COVID-19. Antigen specificity for these receptors is unknown. Using its own MiXCR run on the PCR reads, TCRdb lists one record per CDR3 protein. The top ten clones hold roughly 9.1% of a sample with approximately 9,400 distinct CDR3 sequences, 65% to 80% of them seen once. The specimen sequenced was CD4+ T cells from blood, cultured in vitro. The receptors come from a human donor who had recovered from COVID-19. CDR3s include the opening cysteine and the closing phenylalanine or tryptophan. Fields, in order: clone size, J gene, D gene, V gene, CDR3 protein, CDR3 DNA. The D gene is left open where the match is weak. Expanded clones are given a class, and other clones once, few, many or no size at all.

few TRBJ1-5 - TRBV6-1 CASSLSGSNQPQHF TGTGCCAGCAGCTTATCGGGGAGCAATCAGCCCCAGCATTTT
- TRBJ1-5 - TRBV20-1 CSAGGRRQPQHF TGCAGTGCTGGGGGACGGCGGCAGCCCCAGCATTTT
- TRBJ2-1 - TRBV6-1 CASRTFSQHNEQFF TGTGCCAGCCGGACTTTTTCACAACACAATGAGCAGTTCTTC
- TRBJ1-2 - TRBV3-1 CASSQARTAGYTF TGTGCCAGCAGCCAAGCCCGGACAGCTGGCTACACCTTC
- TRBJ1-5 - TRBV7-2 CASSPRGVQMNQPQHF TGTGCCAGCAGCCCGAGGGGGGTACAGATGAATCAGCCCCAGCATTTT
- TRBJ1-2 TRBD1 TRBV7-3 CASSLTPDRVGYTF TGTGCCAGCAGCTTAACCCCTGACAGGGTCGGCTACACCTTC
- TRBJ1-5 - TRBV19 CASRQPREPQHF TGTGCCAGTAGACAGCCCCGGGAGCCCCAGCATTTT
- TRBJ1-5 TRBD1 TRBV6-2/TRBV6-3 CASSYIGDRANQPQHF TGTGCCAGCAGTTACATAGGGGACAGGGCCAATCAGCCCCAGCATTTT
- TRBJ2-7 - TRBV9 CASSVGGGLGSSYEQYF TGTGCCAGCAGCGTAGGGGGCGGCCTCGGGAGCTCCTACGAGCAGTACTTC
- TRBJ1-2 - TRBV20-1 CSASPRPGGGIFGYTF TGCAGTGCTAGCCCCCGGCCGGGAGGGGGAATTTTTGGCTACACCTTC
- TRBJ1-1 - TRBV6-5 CASSFGTGNGFF -
- TRBJ1-5 - TRBV28 CASGQPGVTQHF TGTGCCAGCGGCCAGCCAGGTGTAACCCAGCATTTT
- TRBJ1-3 - TRBV20-1 CSAGGTITNTIYF TGCAGTGCTGGAGGGACAATAACCAACACCATATATTTT
- TRBJ2-7 - TRBV20-1 CSARWASYEQYF TGCAGTGCTAGGTGGGCCTCCTACGAGCAGTACTTC
- TRBJ1-6 TRBD1 TRBV20-1 CSATLGTGWSPLHF TGCAGTGCTACTTTAGGGACAGGGTGGTCACCCCTCCACTTT
once TRBJ2-4 - TRBV6-5 CASSSQGLGKNIQYF TGTGCCAGCAGTTCACAGGGACTGGGCAAAAACATTCAGTACTTC
- TRBJ1-6 TRBD1 TRBV20-1 CSAGSGTGQSPLHF TGCAGTGCTGGATCCGGGACAGGGCAATCACCCCTCCACTTT
- TRBJ1-2 TRBD1 TRBV20-1 CSARDSGGGNYGYTF TGCAGTGCTAGGGATTCAGGGGGTGGAAACTATGGCTACACCTTC
medium-sized TRBJ2-4 TRBD2 TRBV20-1 CSARVMAGGRGTKNIQYF TGCAGTGCTAGAGTTATGGCGGGAGGGCGGGGGACCAAAAACATTCAGTACTTC
- TRBJ1-2 TRBD1 TRBV6-1 CASSPGGSYGYTF TGTGCCAGCAGTCCAGGGGGCAGCTATGGCTACACCTTC
- TRBJ1-5 - TRBV27 CASSFRSNQPQHF TGTGCCAGCAGTTTTCGAAGCAATCAGCCCCAGCATTTT
- TRBJ2-1 - TRBV2 CASSDRGRDQFF TGTGCCAGCAGTGACAGGGGGAGGGACCAGTTCTTC
- TRBJ2-7 TRBD1 TRBV7-2 CASSIGQGGYEQYF TGCGCCAGCAGCATCGGACAGGGTGGGTACGAGCAGTACTTC
- TRBJ2-3 - TRBV6-1 CASRSFLGRTDTQYF TGTGCCAGCCGCTCTTTCCTAGGGCGCACAGATACGCAGTATTTT
- TRBJ1-3 TRBD1 TRBV7-9 CASSLGDRGSGNTIYF TGTGCCAGCAGCTTAGGGGACAGGGGGTCTGGAAACACCATATATTTT
- TRBJ2-5 - TRBV20-1 CSARPPGRGETQYF TGCAGTGCTAGACCCCCCGGTCGGGGGGAGACCCAGTACTTC
- TRBJ2-2 - TRBV19 CASSKDQRRTGELFF TGTGCCAGTAGTAAGGACCAACGGAGGACCGGGGAGCTGTTTTTT
- TRBJ1-2 - TRBV7-9 CASSFRPINYGYTF TGTGCCAGCAGCTTTCGTCCCATTAACTATGGCTACACCTTC
- TRBJ1-2 TRBD1 TRBV20-1 CSASLDRALPQEVGYTF TGCAGTGCTAGCCTGGACAGGGCCCTCCCCCAAGAGGTTGGCTACACCTTC
- TRBJ1-5 - TRBV20-1 CSAIRGTGDQSQHF TGCAGTGCTATTCGGGGGACCGGGGATCAGTCCCAGCATTTT
- TRBJ2-7 TRBD1 TRBV19 CASSIGRGLYEQYF TGTGCCAGTAGTATTGGCAGGGGGCTCTACGAGCAGTACTTC
- TRBJ1-1 - TRBV7-6 CASSLSGGVPEAFF TGTGCCAGCAGCTTGTCTGGTGGGGTCCCTGAAGCTTTCTTT
- TRBJ2-7 - TRBV7-2 CASSSRRMGVEQYF TGTGCCAGCAGCTCTCGGCGGATGGGAGTGGAGCAGTACTTC